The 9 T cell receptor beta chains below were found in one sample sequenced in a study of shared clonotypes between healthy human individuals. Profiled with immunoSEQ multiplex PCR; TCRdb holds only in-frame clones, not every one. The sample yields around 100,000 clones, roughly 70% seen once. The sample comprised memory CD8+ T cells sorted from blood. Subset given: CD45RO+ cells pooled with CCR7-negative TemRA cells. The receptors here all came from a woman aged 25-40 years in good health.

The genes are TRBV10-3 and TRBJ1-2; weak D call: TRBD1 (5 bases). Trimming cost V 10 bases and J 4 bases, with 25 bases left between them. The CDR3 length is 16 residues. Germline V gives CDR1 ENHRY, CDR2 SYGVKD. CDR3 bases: TGTGCCACCAGCGCCGAGGGACCCCAAGCGAGCTATGGCTACACCTTC. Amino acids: CATSAEGPQASYGYTF.

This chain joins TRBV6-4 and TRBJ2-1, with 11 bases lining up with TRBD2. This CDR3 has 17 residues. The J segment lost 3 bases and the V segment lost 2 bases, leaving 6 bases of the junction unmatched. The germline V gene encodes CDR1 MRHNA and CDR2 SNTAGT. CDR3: CASSDGTSGGDYNEQFF. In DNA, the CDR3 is TGTGCCAGCAGTGACGGGACTAGCGGAGGGGACTACAATGAGCAGTTCTTC.

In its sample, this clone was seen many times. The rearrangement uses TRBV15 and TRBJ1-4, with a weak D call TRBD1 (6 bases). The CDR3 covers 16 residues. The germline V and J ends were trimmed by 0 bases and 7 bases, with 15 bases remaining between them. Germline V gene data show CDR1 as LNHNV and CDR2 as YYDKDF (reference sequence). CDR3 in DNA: TGTGCCACCAGCAGAGAGGGGGCCGGAGGGGGTGAAAAACTGTTTTTT. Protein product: CATSREGAGGGEKLFF.

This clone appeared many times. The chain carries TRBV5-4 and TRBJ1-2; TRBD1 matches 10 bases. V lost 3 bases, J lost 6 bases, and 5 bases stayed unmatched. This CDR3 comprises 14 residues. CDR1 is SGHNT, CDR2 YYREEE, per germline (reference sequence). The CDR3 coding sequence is TGTGCCAGCAGCTGGGGGACAGGGGCGGATGGCTACACCTTC. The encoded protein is CASSWGTGADGYTF.

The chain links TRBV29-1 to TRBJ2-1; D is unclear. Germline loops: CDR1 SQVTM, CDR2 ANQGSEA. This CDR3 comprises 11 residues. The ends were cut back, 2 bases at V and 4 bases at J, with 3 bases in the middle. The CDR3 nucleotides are TGCAGCGTTGAAAGGTACAATGAGCAGTTCTTC. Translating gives CSVERYNEQFF.

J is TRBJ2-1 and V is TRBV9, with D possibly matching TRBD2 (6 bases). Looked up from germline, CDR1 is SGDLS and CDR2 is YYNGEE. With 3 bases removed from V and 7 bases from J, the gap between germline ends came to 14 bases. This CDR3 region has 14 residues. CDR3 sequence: CASSASTRLNEQFF. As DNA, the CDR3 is TGTGCCAGCAGCGCCTCGACTAGGCTGAATGAGCAGTTCTTC.

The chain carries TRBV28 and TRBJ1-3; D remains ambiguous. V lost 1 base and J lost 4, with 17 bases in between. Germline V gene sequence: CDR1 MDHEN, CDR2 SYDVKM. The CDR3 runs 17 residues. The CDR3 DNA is TGTGCCAGCAGTTTATTCCTTCCCGCGGAGGGAGGAAACACCATATATTTT. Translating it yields CASSLFLPAEGGNTIYF. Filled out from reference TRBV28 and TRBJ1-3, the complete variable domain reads DVKVTQSSRYLVKRTGEKVFLECVQDMDHENMFWYRQDPGLGLRLIYFSYDVKMKEKGDIPEGYSVSREKKERFSLILESASTNQTSMYLCASSLFLPAEGGNTIYFGEGSWLTVV.

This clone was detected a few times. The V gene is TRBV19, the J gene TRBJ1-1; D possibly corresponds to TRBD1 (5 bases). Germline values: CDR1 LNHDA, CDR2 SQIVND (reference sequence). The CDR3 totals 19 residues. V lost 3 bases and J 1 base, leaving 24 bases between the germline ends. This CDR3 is CASSISIGARAWENTEAFF. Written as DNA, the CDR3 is TGTGCCAGTAGTATCAGTATCGGGGCCAGGGCGTGGGAGAACACTGAAGCTTTCTTT.

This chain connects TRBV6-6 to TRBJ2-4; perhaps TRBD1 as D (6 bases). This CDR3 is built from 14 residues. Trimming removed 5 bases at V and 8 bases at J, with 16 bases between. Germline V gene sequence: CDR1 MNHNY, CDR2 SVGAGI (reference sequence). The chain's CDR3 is CASSGWTALHIQYF. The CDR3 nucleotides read TGTGCCAGCAGTGGGTGGACAGCTTTGCACATTCAGTACTTC.